This T cell receptor (beta chain) was sequenced in a study of T cell responses to AZD1222 COVID-19 vaccine. About the research overall: Second-dose intervals of approximately 4 or approximately 12 weeks were pooled.

Measured with immunoSEQ multiplex PCR; TCRdb has only the in-frame clones, and not every one. The sample contains approximately 80,000 clones, about 85% of which appear only once. Broader study findings: The study found vaccine-associated CD4 TCRs spanning spike, dominant at 160-218 and 743-854. Clonal diversity may have been underestimated, and the donors were mostly white British, with more females than males.

As concerns this clone: Its antigen is not known.

The sample was peripheral blood, taken on day 0 of AZD1222 vaccination. This receptor was taken from an adult in good health.

In DNA form, the CDR3 reads TGTGCCAGCAGTTGGGACAACACCGGGGAGCTGTTTTTT. Translating it yields CASSWDNTGELFF. The chain couples TRBV6-4 to TRBJ2-2; D possibly matches TRBD1 or TRBD2 (5 bases each). The CDR3 is 13 amino acids. The V end lost 5 bases, the J end lost 2 bases, and 6 bases lay between the germline ends. Germline lookup yields CDR1 MRHNA and CDR2 SNTAGT.